The next 18 T cell receptor beta chains were all read from a single sample in a study of control samples from healthy donors and cancer patients. Clones were sequenced by immunoSEQ multiplex PCR, and TCRdb holds only the in-frame ones, with some missing. The top ten hold approximately 13% of the sample, which has roughly 100,000 clones, 83% seen once. The sample consisted of blood. The receptors stem from a woman aged 50 to 60 in good health.

The count of this clone is one. This chain uses TRBV5-1 with TRBJ2-1; perhaps TRBD1 as D (6 bases). The germline V gene encodes CDR1 SGHRS and CDR2 YFSETQ. Trimming shortened V by 0 bases and J by 6 bases, and 13 bases separated the two germline ends. This CDR3 spans 15 amino acids. The CDR3 DNA is TGCGCCAGCAGCTTGGATTTGTGGACAGTCAATGAGCAGTTCTTC. Amino acids: CASSLDLWTVNEQFF.

V gene TRBV4-2 combines with J gene TRBJ1-5, with TRBD1 identical over 7 bases. From germline, CDR1 is LGHNA and CDR2 YNFKEQ. V dropped 0 bases and J dropped 6; count of bases not matched to a gene: 8. This CDR3 comprises 16 residues. CDR3 coding DNA: TGTGCCAGCAGCCAAGATCAGGGGGGGCACGGTCAGCCCCAGCATTTT. The encoded protein is CASSQDQGGHGQPQHF.

To note about this clone: In the same sample, other DNA sequences code for this CDR3. The rearrangement links TRBV12-3 or TRBV12-4 to TRBJ1-2, with 10 bases identical to TRBD1. The V and J ends lost 5 bases and 8 bases, in that order; junction bases with no gene match: 5. The CDR3 covers 13 residues. The CDR3 coding sequence is TGTGCCAGCAGTCCGACAGGGGGCCGGGGCTACACCTTC. It translates to CASSPTGGRGYTF.

This clone occurred a few times. The chain employs TRBV2 and TRBJ2-3; 7 bases align to TRBD2. Germline V gives CDR1 SNHLY, CDR2 FYNNEI. The CDR3 contains 14 residues. The ends lost 2 bases at V and 3 bases at J; junction bases unmatched: 2. This CDR3 is CASSELAVTDTQYF. The CDR3 bases are TGTGCCAGCAGTGAACTAGCGGTAACAGATACGCAGTATTTT.

V and J are TRBV28 and TRBJ2-7, with D possibly being TRBD2 (6 bases). CDR3 length: 14 residues. In germline, CDR1 is MDHEN, CDR2 SYDVKM. The V end was cut by 7 bases, the J end by 1 base, with 14 bases between. The CDR3 spells CASIGGPPSYEQYF. Written as DNA, the CDR3 is TGTGCCAGCATCGGGGGTCCCCCATCCTACGAGCAGTACTTC.

This chain joins TRBV7-3 and TRBJ2-1; D is perhaps TRBD1 (5 bases). The germline CDR1 and CDR2 sequences are SGHTA and FQGTGA. The CDR3 runs to 15 residues. Trimming shortened V by 1 base and J by 2 bases, and 9 bases separated the two germline ends. The CDR3 loop is CASSLNAGTYNEQFF. CDR3 bases: TGTGCCAGCAGCTTAAATGCAGGGACCTACAATGAGCAGTTCTTC.

The genes are TRBV28 and TRBJ1-5; no clear D gene. CDR3 length: 16 amino acids. Per the germline V gene, CDR1 is MDHEN and CDR2 is SYDVKM. The V and J ends lost 2 bases and 4 bases respectively, with 15 bases between them. CDR3 coding DNA: TGTGCCAGCAGTTTAAGTGGTGCAGGCCCAAATCAGCCCCAGCATTTT. Translating gives CASSLSGAGPNQPQHF.

The J gene is TRBJ2-5, the V gene TRBV5-1; 7 positions agree with TRBD2. The CDR3 extends over 14 amino acids. Trimming cost V 0 bases and J 2 bases; bases outside gene matches: 1. Per germline, CDR1 SGHRS and CDR2 YFSETQ. Here the CDR3 DNA reads TGCGCCAGCAGCTTGGTCGGGGGGCAAGAGACCCAGTACTTC. Its translation: CASSLVGGQETQYF.

The chain recombines TRBV10-3 with TRBJ1-6; D gene uncertain. The CDR3 spans 13 residues. V lost 10 bases to trimming and J lost 7 bases, with 14 bases between them. Germline V gives CDR1 ENHRY, CDR2 SYGVKD. The CDR3 spells CATTGPENSPLHF. DNA for the CDR3: TGTGCCACCACCGGGCCCGAAAATTCACCCCTCCACTTT.

This clone has only one observation. The chain employs TRBV27 and TRBJ1-6, with TRBD1 identical over 7 bases. The CDR3 spans 16 residues. The V and J ends lost 6 bases and 8 bases, in that order; junction bases with no gene match: 13. Germline V gene sequence: CDR1 MNHEY, CDR2 SMNVEV (reference sequence). The CDR3 nucleotides are TGTGCCAGCAGCACCACCGGGACAGAGACACATTCACCCCTCCACTTT. Protein: CASSTTGTETHSPLHF.

This chain links TRBV2 with TRBJ1-4, with D uncertain. In germline, CDR1 is SNHLY, CDR2 FYNNEI. This CDR3 region has 11 residues. V was pared by 8 bases and J by 2 bases, with 3 bases between. This CDR3 reads CASSTNEKLFF. CDR3 coding DNA: TGTGCCAGCTCGACTAATGAAAAACTGTTTTTT.

The chain is built from TRBV7-3 and TRBJ1-5, with a tentative D call TRBD1 (5 bases). Germline loops: CDR1 SGHTA, CDR2 FQGTGA. Trimming pared 2 bases from V and 7 bases from J, leaving 9 bases between. There are 13 residues in the CDR3. Here the CDR3 DNA reads TGTGCCAGCAGCTTAGGGGGGTACCAGCCCCAGCATTTT. Translation gives CASSLGGYQPQHF.

This chain joins TRBV9 and TRBJ2-1; 9 nucleotides agree with TRBD1. V gave up 0 bases and J gave up 6 bases; unmatched junction bases: 7. This CDR3 has 16 amino acids. Germline V CDR1 and CDR2: SGDLS, YYNGEE. This CDR3 is CASSVVGTGIVNEQFF. The CDR3 coding sequence is TGTGCCAGCAGCGTAGTAGGGACAGGGATTGTCAATGAGCAGTTCTTC.

The chain has TRBV3-1 (or the pseudogene TRBV3-2) and TRBJ2-7, with no clear D. The V end lost 5 bases, the J end lost 2 bases, and 13 bases lay between the germline ends. In germline, CDR1 is LGHDT, CDR2 YNNKEL (reference sequence). CDR3 size: 14 residues. The CDR3 sequence: CASSTPTLPYEQYF. CDR3 nucleotide sequence: TGTGCCAGCAGCACTCCGACACTACCCTACGAGCAGTACTTC.

Notes on this clone: Other DNA sequences in this specimen translate into the identical CDR3. V and J are TRBV11-3 and TRBJ2-2, with D uncertain. V gave up 1 base and J gave up 4 bases, with 4 bases separating them. Looked up from germline, CDR1 is SGHNT and CDR2 is YENEEA. The CDR3 covers 13 residues. The CDR3, as DNA: TGTGCCAGCAGCTTAGTTTCCACCGGGGAGCTGTTTTTT. This translates into CASSLVSTGELFF.

The chain joins TRBV19 to TRBJ1-5; perhaps TRBD1 as D (6 bases). CDR1 and CDR2 from the germline V gene are LNHDA and SQIVND (reference sequence). This CDR3 comprises 19 residues. V gave up 6 bases and J gave up 2 bases, with 26 bases separating them. The CDR3 coding sequence is TGTGCCAGTAGCCGATTTCGGGGGACATCGGGCCGTGGCAATCAGCCCCAGCATTTT. It translates to CASSRFRGTSGRGNQPQHF.

Turning to this clone: At the DNA level, this CDR3 is encoded by other sequences in the same sample as well. The genes are TRBV7-9 and TRBJ2-3; possibly TRBD2 for D (6 bases). V lost 5 bases, J lost 8 bases, and 11 bases lay in between. Per the germline V gene, CDR1 is SEHNR and CDR2 is FQNEAQ (reference sequence). The CDR3 length is 12 residues. CDR3 nucleotide sequence: TGTGCCAGCAGCCTGGTGGGGGGTACGCAGTATTTT. Translation gives CASSLVGGTQYF.

The V gene is TRBV29-1, the J gene TRBJ2-5; no reliable D call. The CDR3 sequence is 12 residues long. V lost 3 bases and J lost 5, with 10 bases in between. The germline CDR1 and CDR2 sequences are SQVTM and ANQGSEA. The CDR3 DNA follows: TGCAGCGTTGAGGTCTCGCGGGAGACCCAGTACTTC. Amino acids: CSVEVSRETQYF.